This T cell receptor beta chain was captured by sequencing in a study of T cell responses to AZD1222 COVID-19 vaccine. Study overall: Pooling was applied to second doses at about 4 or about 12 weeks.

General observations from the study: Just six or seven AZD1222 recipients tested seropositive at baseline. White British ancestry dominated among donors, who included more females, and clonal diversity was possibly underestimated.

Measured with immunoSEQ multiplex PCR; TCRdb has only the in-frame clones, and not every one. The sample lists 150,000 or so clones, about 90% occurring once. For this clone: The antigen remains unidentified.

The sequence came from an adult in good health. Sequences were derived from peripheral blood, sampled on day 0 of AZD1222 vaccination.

CDR3 amino acids: CASSTRTAGELFF. The CDR3 DNA sequence: TGTGCCAGCAGCACCCGGACAGCCGGGGAGCTGTTTTTT. J is TRBJ2-2 and V is TRBV9; D possibly corresponds to TRBD1 (6 bases). CDR3 size: 13 residues. Trimming stripped 4 bases from V and 6 bases from J, with 10 bases between. Germline CDR1 and CDR2: SGDLS and YYNGEE.